This T cell receptor (beta chain) emerged from a study of T cells after posttransplantation cyclophosphamide. Study-level results: TRB clonality was highly associated with recipient CMV seropositivity and reactivation.

As to this clone: Antigen: not known.

The related graft donor's blood sample was taken on the day of bone marrow donation. Produced via immunoSEQ multiplex PCR; TCRdb's table is partial and in-frame only. Of tens of thousands of clones listed, over 85% are singletons. CDR1 SGHTA and CDR2 FQGNSA come from the germline V gene. The CDR3 length is 13 residues. V lost 6 bases and J 5 bases, leaving 13 bases between the germline ends. Sequencing was performed on PBMCs. The chain links TRBV7-2 to TRBJ2-5; D is unclear. This receptor was taken from a woman between 25 and 40 years old in good health and a related stem cell transplant donor. Written as DNA, the CDR3 is TGTGCCAGCAGTAAAGAGGTGGGGGAGACCCAGTACTTC. This sequence encodes CASSKEVGETQYF. The full variable domain, its missing parts supplied by reference TRBV7-2 and TRBJ2-5, is GAGVSQSPSNKVTEKGKDVELRCDPISGHTALYWYRQSLGQGLEFLIYFQGNSAPDKSGLPSDRFSAERTGGSVSTLTIQRTQQEDSAVYLCASSKEVGETQYFGPGTRLLVL.